This T cell receptor (beta chain) appears in the sequencing data of a study of cytomegalovirus exposure and HLA in healthy donors (dated by TCRdb to the late 2010s). For the wider study: An earlier analysis of several hundred of the donors reported about 260 Gb of sequence data and approximately 120 million unique TCR beta sequences obtained from approximately 180 million T cells. An early release that covered about 600 HLA-typed donors contained about 300 gigabases of sequencing data and 70 million to 100 million unique TCR sequences. To study patterns of TCR occurrence, a later analysis re-analyzed previously published TCR beta repertoires from several hundred donors and added high-resolution HLA genotyping. Typing coverage differed by locus: A, B, C, DRB1 and DQB1 were typed in roughly 620-630 donors, DQA1 in about 510, DPA1 in nearly 610, and DPB1 in roughly 450. Alongside the repertoire data, information on donor age, sex, ethnicity and CMV serostatus was compiled. A later genetic analysis took genome-wide SNP genotypes for about three fifths of the roughly 700 donors and used that subset as a discovery cohort. High-throughput TCR immunosequencing, statistical association of individual TCRs with disease status, and machine learning were combined to predict cytomegalovirus infection status. The aim of the study was to test whether cataloging public T cell receptors could identify signatures of past pathogen exposure. Of the roughly 410 genotyped donors, approximately 80% were placed in the genetic ancestry cluster associated with self-reported Caucasian donors. HLA typing included class I and class II loci at four-digit resolution. Roughly five DR-DQ haplotypes were handled as single units for association and clustering because linkage in the cohort was strong. The study used immunosequencing to profile the T cell repertoires of several hundred subjects and linked those repertoires to cytomegalovirus serostatus. In addition to the first cohort of several hundred subjects, a separate validation cohort of 120 different subjects was used. Every repertoire in the discovery cohort had been generated on one and the same sequencing platform. In the later analysis, no new phenotypic data were used to find candidate immune exposures; instead, reliance was placed on TCR beta sequences and their occurrence across donors. In an earlier analysis of a few hundred of the donors, high-throughput TCR beta sequencing was used to judge whether each TCR beta V gene segment behaved as functional or pseudogenic. Across some 400 genotyped donors of the cohort, an average of approximately 240,000 unique TCR beta nucleotide sequences per donor were sequenced, and 15% to 20% of those sequences were non-productive. What the authors observed across the whole study: A later genetic analysis reported fewer N-insertions in productive TCRs among donors in an Asian-associated ancestry cluster than the approximately 670-donor mean. A further reported finding was that TCR beta sequences accurately predicted the HLA-A and HLA-B alleles for most subjects in the first cohort. A later analysis associated about 17,000 TCR beta sequences with specific HLA alleles at a false discovery rate of 0.05. Cytomegalovirus status was reported to be diagnosed by the classifier with high specificity and sensitivity in both the original and validation cohorts. The cohort was sequenced for TCR beta chains only, and without alpha or paired-chain data the features that could be detected were limited. According to a later analysis, TCR association rates differed among HLA loci, with DRB1 alleles showing the most associated TCRs and HLA-C alleles showing the fewest. A few of the identified cytomegalovirus-associated TCR beta chains were confirmed in vitro to be specific for cytomegalovirus antigens. An association between a missense DCLRE1C variant and V-gene and J-gene trimming of TCR beta chains was found in a later genetic analysis and replicated in an independent cohort. A cluster of highly shared sequence variants was judged likely to be a technical artifact of the sequencing pipeline. In a later analysis, HLA-associated TCR beta chains showed more clonal expansion and lower generation probabilities than non-associated chains that were equally common. Sequencing depth was assumed to be roughly uniform across donors in the presence/absence analyses, though that assumption may not hold. In an earlier analysis of some 550 of the donors, most TCR beta V segments were observed in productive rearrangements about 87% or about 30% of the time, broadly matching IMGT annotations. The earlier analysis of 450 to 700 of the donors excluded around 17 rarely observed V segments, including chromosome 9 orphons, because counts were too low. Across donors, most TCR sequences were observed very rarely, whereas some public TCRs were present in many individuals. Because HLA typing was unavailable for some donors at each locus, only the typed subset was used in association tests. The authors suggested that the approach could potentially be generalized to other disease states and immunological phenotypes. The study listed approximately 150 TCR beta chains as associated with cytomegalovirus. Linkage disequilibrium might explain the correlated functional status among segregating V segments, but an unknown experimental factor could not be ruled out. According to a later analysis, parvovirus B19, influenza, CMV and Epstein-Barr virus appeared linked to several top co-occurrence clusters. Some IMGT-functional V segments, including TRBV6-2 and TRBV6-3, could not be distinguished by the 87-base-pair reads and were therefore excluded. When HLA alleles, especially DR and DQ, strongly co-occurred, TCR associations were difficult to assign to individual alleles. The only immune exposure information available for the cohort was CMV serostatus. In a later analysis, most CMV-associated TCR beta chains were found to appear HLA-restricted, with HLA associations seemingly driven largely by CMV exposure.

Library method: the immunoSEQ multiplex PCR assay. The multiplex PCR relied on a mix of 60 forward primers for TCR Vbeta segments and 13 reverse primers for TCR Jbeta segments. Amplification of the CDR3 region of rearranged TCR beta genes was performed with a multiplex PCR assay on genomic DNA. The Illumina HiSeq System was used to sequence the amplified TCR beta libraries as 87-base-pair reads. Regarding the original processing steps: A later analysis counted around 72 million unique TCR beta chains across the 500 to 850 repertoires, and roughly 9.9 million of these chains were shared by at least two donors. A nearest-neighbor algorithm error-corrected the raw reads and collapsed the reads into unique sequences, merging closely related sequences to remove PCR and sequencing errors. V, D and J gene segments were assigned by aligning CDR3 sequences to IMGT reference sequences. Each retained sequence needed at least a six-nucleotide match to both a V gene segment and a J gene segment. A rearrangement counted as productive if the CDR3 had no stop codons and remained in frame with V and J, and every other rearrangement counted as non-productive. Following IMGT convention, CDR3 was defined as the stretch from the second conserved V-encoded cysteine to the conserved J-encoded phenylalanine. In an earlier analysis of 550 to 650 of the donors, sequences lacking an unambiguous match to a single V gene segment were excluded. An earlier analysis of almost 600 of the donors classified V segments as functional when productive rearrangements were above 56.7% and as segregating when the standard deviation between donors was above 5%. To diagnose cytomegalovirus status from the catalog of TCR beta chain sequences, a statistical classification framework was built. In a later analysis, V and J genes were assigned by comparing TCR nucleotide sequences against IMGT/GENE-DB human TR gene sequences. The TCRdist pipeline was used in a later analysis to assign CDR3 sequences and most-parsimonious VDJ recombination scenarios. In a later analysis, every TCR beta chain was defined by the combination of its CDR3 amino acid sequence and its V-gene family, and reads without a unique V-gene family were dropped. To address suspected cross-contamination and a sequencing artifact, a later analysis removed roughly 640 highly shared, low-generation-probability nucleotide sequences. A later analysis calculated a clonal expansion index for each public chain from normalized within-repertoire ranks of inferred template counts. A later analysis computed generation probabilities with a VDJ recombination model fitted to out-of-frame rearrangements, and checked the results against IGoR. In a later analysis, hypergeometric tests were used to score TCR-TCR, TCR-HLA and TCR-CMV co-occurrence, with a repertoire-size bias correction applied to TCR pairs. To estimate false discovery rates, a later analysis permuted the HLA or CMV assignments 20 times. A later analysis grouped co-occurring TCRs with DBSCAN, adding TCRdist sequence similarity when clustering within HLA-allele-positive subsets. Co-occurrence clustering excluded repertoires with fewer than 30,000 or more than 120,000 public chains, plus five with anomalous nucleotide sharing. In its TCRdb copy, this immuneACCESS table keeps in-frame sequences only and misses some clones. Where compared with another copy, unresolved V genes explain less than half of these, and the others have no known cause. The V and J calls and clone size come from that table; D and trimming were worked out from the DNA. The table of this sample itemizes 100,000 to 150,000 clones. The ten biggest clones cover under 3.5% of the sample.

The cohort was made up of roughly 670 healthy bone marrow donors. At the time of sampling, every cohort member was nominally healthy, though immune exposures that went unrecorded were likely present. The donor tested CMV seronegative, placing the donor among the approximately 360 seronegative members of the cohort. A peripheral blood sample was provided by each donor, and peripheral blood mononuclear cells were used for TCR beta sequencing. Genomic DNA was extracted from the blood cell samples with the Qiagen DNeasy Blood Extraction Kit. Notes on this clone: No cognate antigen has been identified for it.

Reading from cysteine to phenylalanine, the CDR3 counts 17 amino acids. Kept here is only the CDR3 DNA, which spans 51 bases and is read in frame from base 1. The germline V gene provides CDR1 SGHRS and CDR2 YFSETQ. V is clipped by 3 bases and J by 3 bases, and the sequence between their germline boundaries is 22 bases long. This TCR was recovered from a man aged 30-40 years in good health and CMV-seronegative. The sequenced material came from PBMCs. The chain is assembled from TRBV5-1 and TRBJ2-7; a tentative D match to TRBD1 spans 5 bases. The nucleotide sequence reads TGCGCCAGCAGCTCGAACCCTCAGACAGTATCTATCTACGAGCAGTACTTC. Translated, this gives CASSSNPQTVSIYEQYF.